The entry below gives a single T cell receptor beta chain sequence along with its context. Additional DNA sequences in this sample encode the identical CDR3. The data originate from a study of shared clonotypes between healthy human individuals. Study at large: Each donor had three CD4 naive, three CD4 memory, two CD8 naive and one CD8 memory plate.

Sorted-subset replicate PCR reactions were performed with about 190 ng DNA, corresponding to roughly 30,000 T cell genomes. TCRdb's copy holds only in-frame clones and misses some; the assay was immunoSEQ multiplex PCR. The table has more than 1.2 million clones, approximately 98.5% seen once. The germline V gene has CDR1 KGHSH and CDR2 LQKENI. Trimming removed 3 bases at V and 0 bases at J, with 10 bases between. The CDR3 spans 15 residues. The chain combines TRBV18 with TRBJ2-3; TRBD2 is a possible D gene (6 bases). This sequence was found in a man younger than 40 in good health. Sequences were obtained from naive CD4+ T cells sorted from blood. Specified subset: CD45RA+ positively selected. The CDR3 loop is CASSPRGTSTDTQYF. The CDR3 DNA is TGTGCCAGCTCACCCCGGGGGACTAGCACAGATACGCAGTATTTT.